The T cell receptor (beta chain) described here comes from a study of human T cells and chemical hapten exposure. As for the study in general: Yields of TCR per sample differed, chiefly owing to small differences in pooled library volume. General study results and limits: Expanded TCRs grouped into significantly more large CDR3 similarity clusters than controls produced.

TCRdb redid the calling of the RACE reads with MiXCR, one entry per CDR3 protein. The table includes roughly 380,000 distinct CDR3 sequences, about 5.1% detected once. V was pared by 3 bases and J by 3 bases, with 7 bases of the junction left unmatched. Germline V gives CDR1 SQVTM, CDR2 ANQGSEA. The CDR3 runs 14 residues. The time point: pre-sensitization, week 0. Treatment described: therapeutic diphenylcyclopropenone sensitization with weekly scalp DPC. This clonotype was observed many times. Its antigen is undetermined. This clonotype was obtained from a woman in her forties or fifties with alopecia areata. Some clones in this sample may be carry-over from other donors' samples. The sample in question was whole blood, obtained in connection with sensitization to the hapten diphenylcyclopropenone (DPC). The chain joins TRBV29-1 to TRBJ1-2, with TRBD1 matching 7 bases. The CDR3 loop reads CSVDRGGGHYGYTF. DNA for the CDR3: TGCAGCGTTGATAGAGGAGGGGGCCACTATGGCTACACCTTC.